Given below is one T cell receptor beta chain in context. Its matching antigen is unknown. The sample is drawn from a study of identical twins. Study findings and constraints: In cord blood, abundant beta clonotypes had fewer insertions; memory showed no trend.

Germline V CDR1 and CDR2: SGDLS, YYNGEE. This CDR3 region has 17 residues. V lost 0 bases, J lost 4 bases, and 19 bases lay in between. Healthy Caucasians provided all donations. Template switching, a step in the protocol, added a universal primer site, and cDNA carried unique molecular identifiers. In TCRdb, the 5' RACE reads were re-called with MiXCR into one record per CDR3 protein. Found here are 460,000 or so distinct CDR3 sequences, 14% of them singletons; the top ten hold roughly 0.5%. The data were also submitted as part of a second study, on yellow fever vaccine responses in identical twins.

The rearrangement uses TRBV9 and TRBJ1-1, with D hard to call. This TCR was sampled from a woman aged 18-35 years in good health. Source material: CD4+ T cells sorted from blood. CDR3 protein: CASSVVGGELGSTEAFF. Here the CDR3 DNA reads TGTGCCAGCAGCGTAGTAGGCGGGGAATTAGGTAGCACTGAAGCTTTCTTT.